This record covers a single T cell receptor (beta chain). Its matching antigen is unknown. This entry belongs to a study of shared clonotypes between healthy human individuals. Overall study results and limits: Sequencing depth was expected to affect clonotype sharing among donors. When compared with the clonotypes that were shared by all four sorted-subset donors, the non-shared clonotypes turned out to have lower generation probabilities. A generally larger estimated richness was seen in naive subsets than in memory subsets.

J gave up 5 bases and V 8 bases, and 12 bases lay outside the gene matches. The V gene's germline CDR1 is MGHRA and CDR2 YSYEKL. The CDR3 is 15 amino acids. The repertoire was sequenced with immunoSEQ multiplex PCR; TCRdb's copy has only in-frame clones and lacks some. The profile covers roughly 640,000 clones, with approximately 74% appearing a single time and over 1.5% taken by the ten largest. The sequence was collected from a woman in her twenties or thirties in good health. Specimen: memory CD4+ T cells sorted from blood. Subset here: CD45RA-negative fraction. This sequence joins TRBV4-1 and TRBJ2-1; TRBD2 aligns across 7 bases. CDR3 in DNA: TGCGCCAGCCGGAAGATCGGGGCGGGGGACAATGAGCAGTTCTTC. Its protein product is CASRKIGAGDNEQFF.